This T cell receptor beta chain stems from a study of control samples from healthy donors and cancer patients. Sequencing used immunoSEQ multiplex PCR; TCRdb keeps in-frame clones, though not all of them. The table shows approximately 89,000 clones, with around nine tenths occurring only once. This clone has more than one count but fewer than ten. Looked up from germline, CDR1 is SGHTA and CDR2 is FQGNSA. The junction had 9 bases not matched to a gene; V was cut back by 5 bases and J by 7 bases. This CDR3 spans 16 amino acids. V gene TRBV7-2 combines with J gene TRBJ2-1; 12 positions agree with TRBD2. The sample comprised blood. This sequence originates from a man aged 25 to 40 in good health. CDR3 protein: CASSPRLAGEPNEQFF. As DNA, the CDR3 is TGTGCCAGCAGCCCGAGACTAGCGGGGGAACCTAATGAGCAGTTCTTC.